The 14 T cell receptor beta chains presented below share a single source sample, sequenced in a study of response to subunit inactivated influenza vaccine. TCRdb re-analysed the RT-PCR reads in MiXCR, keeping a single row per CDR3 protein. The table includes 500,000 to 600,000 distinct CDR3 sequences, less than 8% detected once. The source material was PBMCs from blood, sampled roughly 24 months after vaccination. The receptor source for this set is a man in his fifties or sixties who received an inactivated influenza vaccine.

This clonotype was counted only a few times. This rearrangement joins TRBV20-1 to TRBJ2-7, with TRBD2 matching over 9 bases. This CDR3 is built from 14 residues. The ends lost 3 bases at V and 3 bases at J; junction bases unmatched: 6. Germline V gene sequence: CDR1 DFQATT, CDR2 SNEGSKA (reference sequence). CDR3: CSASGGRAYYEQYF. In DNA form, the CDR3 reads TGCAGTGCTAGTGGCGGGAGGGCCTACTACGAGCAGTACTTC.

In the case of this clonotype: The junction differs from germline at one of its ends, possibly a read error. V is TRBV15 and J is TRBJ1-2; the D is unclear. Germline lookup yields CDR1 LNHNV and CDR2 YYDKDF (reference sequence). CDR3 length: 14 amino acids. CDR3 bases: TGTGCCACCAGCAGAGATATCCAGCTACGTGGCTGCACCTTC. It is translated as CATSRDIQLRGCTF.

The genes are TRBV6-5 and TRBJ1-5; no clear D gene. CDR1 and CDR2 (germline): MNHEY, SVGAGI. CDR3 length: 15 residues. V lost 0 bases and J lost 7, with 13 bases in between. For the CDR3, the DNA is TGTGCCAGCAGTTACTCGACGGCCAGTGGCCAGCCCCAGCATTTT. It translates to CASSYSTASGQPQHF.

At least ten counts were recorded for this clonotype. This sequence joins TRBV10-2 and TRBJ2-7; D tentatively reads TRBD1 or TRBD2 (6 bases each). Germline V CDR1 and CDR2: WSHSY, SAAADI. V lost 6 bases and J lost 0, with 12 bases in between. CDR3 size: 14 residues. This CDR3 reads CASSGGGSSYEQYF. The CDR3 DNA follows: TGCGCCAGCAGCGGAGGGGGGAGCTCCTACGAGCAGTACTTC.

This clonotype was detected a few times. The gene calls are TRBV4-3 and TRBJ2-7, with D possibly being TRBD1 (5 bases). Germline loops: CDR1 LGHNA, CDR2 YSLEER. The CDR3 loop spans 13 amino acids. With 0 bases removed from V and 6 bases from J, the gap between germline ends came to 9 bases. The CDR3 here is CASSQDPRGEQYF. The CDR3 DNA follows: TGCGCCAGCAGCCAAGACCCAAGGGGCGAGCAGTACTTC.

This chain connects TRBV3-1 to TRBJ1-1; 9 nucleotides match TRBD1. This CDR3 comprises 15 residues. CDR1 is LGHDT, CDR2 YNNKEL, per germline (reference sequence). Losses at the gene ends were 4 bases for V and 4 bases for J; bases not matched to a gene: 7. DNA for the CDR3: TGTGCCAGCAGCCCGGACCCGACAGGGGGCACTGAAGCTTTCTTT. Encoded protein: CASSPDPTGGTEAFF.

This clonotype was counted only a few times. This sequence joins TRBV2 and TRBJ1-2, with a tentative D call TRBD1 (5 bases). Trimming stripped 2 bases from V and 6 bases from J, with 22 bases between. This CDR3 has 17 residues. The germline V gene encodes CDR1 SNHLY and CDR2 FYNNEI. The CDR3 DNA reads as TGTGCCAGCAGTGAAAAGGTGCCAGGGTACGTTGAGAATGGCTACACCTTC. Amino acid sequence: CASSEKVPGYVENGYTF.

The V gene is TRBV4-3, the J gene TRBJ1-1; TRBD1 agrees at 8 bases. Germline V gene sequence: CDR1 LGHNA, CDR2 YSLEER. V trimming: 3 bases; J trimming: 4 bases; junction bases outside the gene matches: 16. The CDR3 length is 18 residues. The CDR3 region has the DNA TGCGCCAGCAGCCAGACCTACAGGGGGTATAGGTCGGGCACTGAAGCTTTCTTT. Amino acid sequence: CASSQTYRGYRSGTEAFF.

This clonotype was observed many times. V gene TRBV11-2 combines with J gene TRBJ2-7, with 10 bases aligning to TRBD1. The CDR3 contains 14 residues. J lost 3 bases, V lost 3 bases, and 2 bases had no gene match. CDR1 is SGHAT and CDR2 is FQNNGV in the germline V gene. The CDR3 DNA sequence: TGTGCCAGCAGCTTCGGACAGGGGGTCTACGAGCAGTACTTC. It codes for CASSFGQGVYEQYF.

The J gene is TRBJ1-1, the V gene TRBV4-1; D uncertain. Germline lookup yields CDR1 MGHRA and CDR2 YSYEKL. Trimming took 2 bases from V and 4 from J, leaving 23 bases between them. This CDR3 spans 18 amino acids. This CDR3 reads CASSQNIRAVTLGTEAFF. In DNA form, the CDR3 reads TGCGCCAGCAGCCAAAATATTCGGGCAGTGACACTTGGCACTGAAGCTTTCTTT.

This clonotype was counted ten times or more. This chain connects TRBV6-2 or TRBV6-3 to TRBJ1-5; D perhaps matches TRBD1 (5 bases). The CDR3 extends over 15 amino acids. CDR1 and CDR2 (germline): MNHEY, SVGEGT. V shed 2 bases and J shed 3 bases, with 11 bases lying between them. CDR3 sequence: CASSYPDRTNQPQHF. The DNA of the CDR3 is TGTGCCAGCAGTTACCCCGACAGAACCAATCAGCCCCAGCATTTT.

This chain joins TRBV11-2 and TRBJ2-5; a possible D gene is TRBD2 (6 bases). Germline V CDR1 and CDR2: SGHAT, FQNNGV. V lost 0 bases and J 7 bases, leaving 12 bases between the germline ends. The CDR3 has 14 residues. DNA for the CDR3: TGTGCCAGCAGCTTAGACAACGGAGGGAGGACCCAGTACTTC. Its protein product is CASSLDNGGRTQYF.

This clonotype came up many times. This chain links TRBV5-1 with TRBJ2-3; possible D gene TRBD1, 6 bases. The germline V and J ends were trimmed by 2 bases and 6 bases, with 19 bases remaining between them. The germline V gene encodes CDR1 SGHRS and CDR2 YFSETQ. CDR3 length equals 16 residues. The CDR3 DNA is TGCGCCAGCAGCTTCTGGACAGCGTATGAGTCCGATACGCAGTATTTT. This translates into CASSFWTAYESDTQYF.

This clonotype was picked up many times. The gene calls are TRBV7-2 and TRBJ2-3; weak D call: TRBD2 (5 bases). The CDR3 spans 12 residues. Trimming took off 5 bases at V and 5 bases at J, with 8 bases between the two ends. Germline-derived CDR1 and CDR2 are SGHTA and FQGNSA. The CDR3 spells CASSPTRDTQYF. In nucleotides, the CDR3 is TGTGCCAGCAGCCCAACTAGAGATACGCAGTATTTT.